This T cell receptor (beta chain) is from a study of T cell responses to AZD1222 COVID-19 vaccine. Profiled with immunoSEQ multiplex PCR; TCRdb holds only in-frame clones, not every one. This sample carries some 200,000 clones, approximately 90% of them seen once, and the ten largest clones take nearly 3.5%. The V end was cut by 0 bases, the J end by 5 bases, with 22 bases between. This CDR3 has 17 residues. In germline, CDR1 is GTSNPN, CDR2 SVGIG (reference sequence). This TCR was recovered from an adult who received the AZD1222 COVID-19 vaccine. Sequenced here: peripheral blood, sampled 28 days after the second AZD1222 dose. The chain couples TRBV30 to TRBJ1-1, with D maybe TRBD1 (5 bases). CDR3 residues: CAWSVKGATLTGTEAFF. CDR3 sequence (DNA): TGTGCCTGGAGTGTAAAAGGGGCCACCTTAACGGGTACTGAAGCTTTCTTT.